Shown below are 15 T cell receptor beta chains from a single sample sequenced in a study of CXCR3-negative and CXCR3-positive naive CD8 T cells. General study results and limits: Hydrophobicity of TRB CDR3s was greater in CXCR3-positive naive cells than in CXCR3-negative naive cells.

The study made its TRB cDNA libraries by 5' RACE, adding UMI labels. TCRdb reprocessed the 5' RACE reads; each CDR3 protein has one entry and no DNA is given. The sample data list some 110,000 distinct CDR3 sequences. No antigen has been identified for these receptors. Sequencing input: naive CXCR3+ CD8+ T cells from blood. Subset specified: CD45RO-CCR7+CD27+CD95- naive CD8+ T cells expressing CXCR3 (TNR3+). The receptors come from a human donor in good health. Some clones in this sample may be carry-over from other donors' samples.

V and J are TRBV12-3 or TRBV12-4 and TRBJ1-2; lacking DNA, the TRBD1 call made by TCRdb goes unchecked. The CDR3 extends over 13 amino acids. CDR3 residues: CASSLWDSYGYTF.

V gene TRBV29-1 combines with J gene TRBJ1-1. CDR3 length equals 12 residues. The V gene's germline CDR1 is SQVTM and CDR2 ANQGSEA. The CDR3 sequence is CSVQTVGTEAFF.

The V call is TRBV25-1, the J call TRBJ2-1; TCRdb's D call of TRBD1 is untestable without DNA. The length of the CDR3 is 13 residues. The V gene's germline CDR1 is MGHDK and CDR2 SYGVNS. CDR3 region: CASSPGGGDGQFF. Variable domain in full (rest from reference TRBV25-1 and TRBJ2-1): EADIYQTPRYLVIGTGKKITLECSQTMGHDKMYWYQQDPGMELHLIHYSYGVNSTEKGDLSSESTVSRIRTEHFPLTLESARPSHTSQYLCASSPGGGDGQFFGPGTRLTVL.

The chain is built from TRBV6-4 and TRBJ2-1; the D call of TRBD1 rests on TCRdb alone, since no DNA is present to check it. Germline CDR1 and CDR2: MRHNA and SNTAGT. The CDR3 contains 15 residues. This CDR3 is CASNHPGVGYNEQFF.

This chain connects TRBV20-1 to TRBJ2-7; the TCRdb D gene call, TRBD2, has no DNA to confirm it. The CDR3 covers 15 residues. The V gene's germline CDR1 is DFQATT and CDR2 SNEGSKA (reference sequence). CDR3 region: CSARGQRSGPYEQYF.

This chain joins TRBV15 and TRBJ2-1; the D call of TRBD2 rests on TCRdb alone, since no DNA is present to check it. The CDR3 consists of 17 residues. The germline V gene encodes CDR1 LNHNV and CDR2 YYDKDF (reference sequence). The CDR3: CATGGTSGGPYYNEQFF.

The V and J genes are TRBV5-1 and TRBJ1-2; no DNA is available, so the TRBD1 call from TCRdb remains unchecked. This CDR3 region has 11 residues. CDR1 and CDR2 from the germline V gene are SGHRS and YFSETQ. CDR3: CASSSGGSYTF.

The V and J genes are TRBV10-3 and TRBJ2-3; TCRdb's D call, TRBD1, is unchecked because there is no DNA. The germline CDR1 and CDR2 sequences are ENHRY and SYGVKD. This CDR3 contains 17 residues. The CDR3 loop is CAISESAGTGVTDTQYF.

This sequence joins TRBV20-1 and TRBJ1-2; there is no DNA to check the TCRdb D call of TRBD1. CDR1 is DFQATT, CDR2 SNEGSKA, per germline (reference sequence). The CDR3 runs 15 residues. The CDR3 region is CSAKPLEGRLDGYTF.

The CDR3 protein is CASSPPLTENTEAFF. V usage is TRBV7-9 and J usage is TRBJ1-1; the D gene TCRdb calls, TRBD1, cannot be checked with no DNA. The germline V gene encodes CDR1 SEHNR and CDR2 FQNEAQ (reference sequence). The CDR3 length is 15 residues.

This sequence joins TRBV5-1 and TRBJ1-4; TCRdb's D call, TRBD1, is unchecked because there is no DNA. This CDR3 spans 14 amino acids. Germline-derived CDR1 and CDR2 are SGHRS and YFSETQ. CDR3 protein: CASSQTGLDEKLFF. Together with reference TRBV5-1 and TRBJ1-4, the CDR3 gives the full variable domain: KAGVTQTPRYLIKTRGQQVTLSCSPISGHRSVSWYQQTPGQGLQFLFEYFSETQRNKGNFPGRFSGRQFSNSRSEMNVSTLELGDSALYLCASSQTGLDEKLFFGSGTQLSVL.

This chain connects TRBV28 to TRBJ2-2; TCRdb's D call of TRBD1 is untestable without DNA. This CDR3 has 13 amino acids. The germline V gene encodes CDR1 MDHEN and CDR2 SYDVKM. The CDR3 spells CASTLTGTGELFF.

This chain joins TRBV2 and TRBJ2-7. The length of the CDR3 is 12 residues. Germline V CDR1 and CDR2: SNHLY, FYNNEI. CDR3 sequence: CASSESVYEQYF.

The rearrangement uses TRBV3-1 and TRBJ2-1. The CDR3 is 15 residues long. CDR1 is LGHDT and CDR2 is YNNKEL in the germline V gene (reference sequence). The CDR3 spells CASSQSLSLNNEQFF.

The gene calls are TRBV29-1 and TRBJ2-5; TCRdb proposes TRBD2, but this gene call is untestable without DNA. Germline V lookup: CDR1 SQVTM, CDR2 ANQGSEA. The length of the CDR3 is 13 residues. The CDR3 sequence: CSALLAGEETQYF. The full variable domain, its missing parts supplied by reference TRBV29-1 and TRBJ2-5, is SAVISQKPSRDICQRGTSLTIQCQVDSQVTMMFWYRQQPGQSLTLIATANQGSEATYESGFVIDKFPISRPNLTFSTLTVSNMSPEDSSIYLCSALLAGEETQYFGPGTRLLVL.